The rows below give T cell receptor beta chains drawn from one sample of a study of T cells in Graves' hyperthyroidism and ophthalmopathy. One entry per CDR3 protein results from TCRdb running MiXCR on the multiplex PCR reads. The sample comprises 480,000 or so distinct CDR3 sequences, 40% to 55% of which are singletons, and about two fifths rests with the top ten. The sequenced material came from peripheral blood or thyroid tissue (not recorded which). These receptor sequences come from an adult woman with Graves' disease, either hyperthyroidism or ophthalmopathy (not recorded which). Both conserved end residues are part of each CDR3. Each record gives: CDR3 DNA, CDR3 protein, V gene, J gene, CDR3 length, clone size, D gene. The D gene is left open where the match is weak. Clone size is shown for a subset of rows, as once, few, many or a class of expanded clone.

cdr3_nt: TGTGCCAGCACGGCGTTCTCCTACGAGCAGTACTTC
cdr3_aa: CASTAFSYEQYF
v_call: TRBV6-1
j_call: TRBJ2-7
cdr3_length: 12
clone_size: many
d_call: NA

cdr3_nt: TGCGCCAGCAGTTACAAGGCCGACTATGGCTACACCTTC
cdr3_aa: CASSYKADYGYTF
v_call: TRBV5-1
j_call: TRBJ1-2
cdr3_length: 13
clone_size: NA
d_call: NA

cdr3_nt: TGCAGCGTGGACGACAGGGGTAGTTGGGGCTACACCTTC
cdr3_aa: CSVDDRGSWGYTF
v_call: TRBV29-1
j_call: TRBJ1-2
cdr3_length: 13
clone_size: many
d_call: TRBD1

cdr3_nt: TGTGCCAGCAGTGAACAGGGTGTCGGCACAGATACGCAGTATTTT
cdr3_aa: CASSEQGVGTDTQYF
v_call: TRBV2
j_call: TRBJ2-3
cdr3_length: 15
clone_size: few
d_call: NA

cdr3_nt: TGTGCCAGCAGCTTGACAGGGACACCCGATCAGCCCCAGCATTTT
cdr3_aa: CASSLTGTPDQPQHF
v_call: TRBV7-9
j_call: TRBJ1-5
cdr3_length: 15
clone_size: NA
d_call: TRBD1

cdr3_nt: TGTGCCAGCAGCTTAGAACAGGCCAGAGAGCAGTACTTC
cdr3_aa: CASSLEQAREQYF
v_call: TRBV7-8
j_call: TRBJ2-7
cdr3_length: 13
clone_size: many
d_call: NA

cdr3_nt: TGCAGTGCTAGAAGGCTAGCGAACACCGGGGAGCTGTTTTTT
cdr3_aa: CSARRLANTGELFF
v_call: TRBV20-1
j_call: TRBJ2-2
cdr3_length: 14
clone_size: many
d_call: NA

cdr3_nt: TGTGCCAGCAGCCGGATTGATCCCATCCATCCTACTAACTATGGCTACACCTTC
cdr3_aa: CASSRIDPIHPTNYGYTF
v_call: TRBV9
j_call: TRBJ1-2
cdr3_length: 18
clone_size: NA
d_call: NA

cdr3_nt: TGCAGCGTTGAAAACCTGAACACTGAAGCTTTCTTT
cdr3_aa: CSVENLNTEAFF
v_call: TRBV29-1
j_call: TRBJ1-1
cdr3_length: 12
clone_size: few
d_call: NA

cdr3_nt: TGTGCCAGCAGCGTTAGAGAGACTGAAGCTTTCTTT
cdr3_aa: CASSVRETEAFF
v_call: TRBV7-8
j_call: TRBJ1-1
cdr3_length: 12
clone_size: NA
d_call: NA

cdr3_nt: TGTGCCAGCCGCCTGGGCACCGTTGGGACTGAAGCTTTCTTT
cdr3_aa: CASRLGTVGTEAFF
v_call: TRBV25-1
j_call: TRBJ1-1
cdr3_length: 14
clone_size: many
d_call: NA

cdr3_nt: TGCAGCGTTGCGATAGGAACGATCTACGAGCAGTACTTC
cdr3_aa: CSVAIGTIYEQYF
v_call: TRBV29-1
j_call: TRBJ2-7
cdr3_length: 13
clone_size: few
d_call: NA

cdr3_nt: TGTGCCAGCAGCCATCACCGGGACAGGCCCTACGAGCAGTACTTC
cdr3_aa: CASSHHRDRPYEQYF
v_call: TRBV7-9
j_call: TRBJ2-7
cdr3_length: 15
clone_size: many
d_call: TRBD1

cdr3_nt: TGTGCCAGCAGCCAAGGGAGGGTGGGGGCGCAGTATTTT
cdr3_aa: CASSQGRVGAQYF
v_call: TRBV3-1
j_call: TRBJ2-3
cdr3_length: 13
clone_size: NA
d_call: NA